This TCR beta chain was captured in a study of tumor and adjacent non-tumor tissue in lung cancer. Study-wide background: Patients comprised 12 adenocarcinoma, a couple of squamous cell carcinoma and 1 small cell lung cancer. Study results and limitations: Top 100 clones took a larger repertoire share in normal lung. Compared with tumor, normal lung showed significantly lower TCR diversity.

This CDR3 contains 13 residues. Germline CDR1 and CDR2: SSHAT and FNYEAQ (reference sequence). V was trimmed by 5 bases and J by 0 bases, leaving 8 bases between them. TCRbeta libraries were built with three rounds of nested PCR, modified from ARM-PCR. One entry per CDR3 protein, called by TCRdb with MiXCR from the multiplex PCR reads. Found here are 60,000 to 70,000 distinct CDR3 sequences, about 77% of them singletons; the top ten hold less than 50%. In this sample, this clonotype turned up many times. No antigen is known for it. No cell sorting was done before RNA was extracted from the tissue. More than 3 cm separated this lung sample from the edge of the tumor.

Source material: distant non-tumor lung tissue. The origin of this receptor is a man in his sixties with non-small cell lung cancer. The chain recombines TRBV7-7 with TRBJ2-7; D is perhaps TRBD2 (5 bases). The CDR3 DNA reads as TGTGCCAGCAGCCGAGGGAGCTCCTACGAGCAGTACTTC. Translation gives CASSRGSSYEQYF.